The 7 T cell receptor beta chains below come from one sample, sequenced in a study of PD-1 blockade in mismatch repair-deficient tumors. Data came from immunoSEQ multiplex PCR; TCRdb stores just in-frame clones and leaves some out. The sample records tens of thousands of clones, 70% to 80% being singletons. This material consisted of peripheral blood, taken 4 weeks after starting pembrolizumab. The receptor set was obtained from an adult with mismatch repair-deficient cancer.

The V and J genes are TRBV29-1 and TRBJ2-5; D not resolved. The CDR3 runs 17 residues. Germline V gene lookup returns CDR1 SQVTM and CDR2 ANQGSEA. V was clipped by 6 bases and J by 3 bases, with 26 bases between them. In DNA, the CDR3 is TGCAGCGTCGTGTTTCTTTCATTTAGGTTCGCCAAAGAGACCCAGTACTTC. Protein product: CSVVFLSFRFAKETQYF.

This clone appeared a few times. The CDR3 protein is CASSSPSGRRDEQYF. CDR3 DNA sequence: TGTGCCAGCAGTTCGCCTAGCGGGAGGAGGGACGAGCAGTACTTC. V gene TRBV28 combines with J gene TRBJ2-7, with TRBD2 identical over 11 bases. CDR3 length: 15 residues. V gave up 4 bases and J gave up 5 bases; unmatched junction bases: 7. Germline CDR1 MDHEN, CDR2 SYDVKM.

The gene calls are TRBV14 and TRBJ2-7, with D possibly matching TRBD2 (5 bases). CDR1 SGHDN and CDR2 FVKESK come from the germline V gene. Deletions cut 2 bases from V and 3 bases from J, with 11 bases between. This CDR3 is 14 amino acids long. The CDR3 nucleotides are TGTGCCAGCAGCCAATTTCGAGGGAGCTACGAGCAGTACTTC. It is translated as CASSQFRGSYEQYF.

The rearrangement links TRBV5-1 to TRBJ2-7, with a tentative D call TRBD2 (6 bases). The V gene's germline CDR1 is SGHRS and CDR2 YFSETQ. The CDR3 has 14 amino acids. V gave up 5 bases and J gave up 2 bases, with 14 bases separating them. CDR3 nucleotides: TGCGCCAGCAGACCCCGGGACTCGGCCTACGAGCAGTACTTC. Encoded protein: CASRPRDSAYEQYF. Drawing the rest from reference TRBV5-1 and TRBJ2-7, the complete variable domain is KAGVTQTPRYLIKTRGQQVTLSCSPISGHRSVSWYQQTPGQGLQFLFEYFSETQRNKGNFPGRFSGRQFSNSRSEMNVSTLELGDSALYLCASRPRDSAYEQYFGPGTRLTVT.

The chain has TRBV30 and TRBJ2-2; no firm D call. CDR1 GTSNPN and CDR2 SVGIG come from the germline V gene (reference sequence). This CDR3 spans 13 amino acids. The V end lost 4 bases, the J end lost 6 bases, and 12 bases lay between the germline ends. The chain's CDR3 is CAWTLTDPGELFF. The CDR3 bases are TGTGCCTGGACCCTTACTGACCCCGGGGAGCTGTTTTTT.

This rearrangement joins TRBV4-1 to TRBJ2-7; 7 nucleotides match TRBD2. Germline CDR1 reads MGHRA; CDR2 reads YSYEKL. The ends lost 0 bases at V and 2 bases at J; junction bases unmatched: 7. The CDR3 is 16 amino acids. CDR3 in amino acids: CASSQDMLSGAYEQYF. CDR3 coding DNA: TGCGCCAGCAGCCAAGATATGCTCAGCGGGGCCTACGAGCAGTACTTC.

The CDR3 is CASSRDRGLSYEQYF. For the CDR3, the DNA is TGTGCCAGCAGCAGAGACAGGGGGCTGAGCTACGAGCAGTACTTC. The V and J genes are TRBV9 and TRBJ2-7; TRBD1 agrees at 10 bases. Losses at the gene ends were 4 bases for V and 3 bases for J; bases not matched to a gene: 7. Germline CDR1 SGDLS, CDR2 YYNGEE. This CDR3 has 15 residues.